This T cell receptor beta chain was found in a study of early T cells in non-severe SARS-CoV-2 infection. Background on the study: Investigators sequenced bulk RNA drawn from unsorted whole blood, and chains remained unpaired. Study-wide results and limits: The matching step, a VDJdb search, favored anti-spike CD8 responses and missed private and CD4 specificities.

Trimming left V 0 bases short and J 5 bases short, with 8 bases between. Germline values: CDR1 LGHDT, CDR2 YNNKEL (reference sequence). The CDR3 is 14 residues long. In this sample, this clonotype turned up a few times. Antigen specificity is unknown. Researchers tagged individual cDNA molecules with unique molecular identifiers. TCRdb re-called the 5' RACE reads through MiXCR, storing one row per CDR3 protein. In the table there are fewer than 85,000 distinct CDR3 sequences, about a sixth of which are singletons. J is TRBJ1-5 and V is TRBV3-1; weak D call: TRBD1 (5 bases). The receptor comes from an adult who was a healthcare worker with PCR-confirmed SARS-CoV-2 infection or an uninfected control (not recorded which). Input material: whole blood. CDR3 protein: CASSQDRGYQPQHF. The CDR3 DNA is TGTGCCAGCAGCCAAGATCGGGGGTATCAGCCCCAGCATTTT. The full variable domain, its missing parts supplied by reference TRBV3-1 and TRBJ1-5, is DTAVSQTPKYLVTQMGNDKSIKCEQNLGHDTMYWYKQDSKKFLKIMFSYNNKELIINETVPNRFSPKSPDKAHLNLHINSLELGDSAVYFCASSQDRGYQPQHFGDGTRLSIL.